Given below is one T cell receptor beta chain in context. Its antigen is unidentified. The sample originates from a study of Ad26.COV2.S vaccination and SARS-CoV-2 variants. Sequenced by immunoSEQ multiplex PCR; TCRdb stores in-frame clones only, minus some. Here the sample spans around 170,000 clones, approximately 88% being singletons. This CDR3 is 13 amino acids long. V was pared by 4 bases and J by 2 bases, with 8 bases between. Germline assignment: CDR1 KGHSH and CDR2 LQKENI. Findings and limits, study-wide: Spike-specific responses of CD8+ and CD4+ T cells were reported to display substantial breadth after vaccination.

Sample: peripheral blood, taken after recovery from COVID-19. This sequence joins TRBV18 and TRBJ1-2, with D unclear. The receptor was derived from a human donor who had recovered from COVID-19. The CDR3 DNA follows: TGTGCCAGCTCACTGGACGCAAACTATGGCTACACCTTC. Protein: CASSLDANYGYTF.